Below, one T cell receptor beta chain is given with its context. The data derive from a study of blood T cell repertoires in COVID-19. Study details: COVID-19 samples from acute and convalescent phases originated in the United States, Italy and Spain. PBMCs, B-cell-depleted T cells, or T cells were the source of the cDNA or gDNA that made up the material.

This CDR3 spans 16 amino acids. CDR1 is MNHEY, CDR2 SMNVEV, per germline (reference sequence). The V gene end was trimmed by 3 bases and the J gene end by 5 bases; junction bases not matched to a gene: 9. Authors' analysis steps: Reference gene primers were amplified, and this amplification served to estimate nucleated cell counts. The protocol was immunoSEQ multiplex PCR, while the TCRdb copy is restricted to in-frame clones and leaves out a portion. V and J calls and clone size are copied from that table; D and trimming were computed from the DNA. The table shows more than 75,000 clones, with about 91% occurring only once.

The TCR comes from an elderly woman with acute or convalescent COVID-19. The rearrangement links TRBV27 to TRBJ2-2; 7 nucleotides align to TRBD1. The source material was peripheral blood. The CDR3 sequence is CASSFNLRQGTGELFF. As DNA, the CDR3 is TGTGCCAGCAGTTTTAATTTGAGACAGGGTACCGGGGAGCTGTTTTTT.